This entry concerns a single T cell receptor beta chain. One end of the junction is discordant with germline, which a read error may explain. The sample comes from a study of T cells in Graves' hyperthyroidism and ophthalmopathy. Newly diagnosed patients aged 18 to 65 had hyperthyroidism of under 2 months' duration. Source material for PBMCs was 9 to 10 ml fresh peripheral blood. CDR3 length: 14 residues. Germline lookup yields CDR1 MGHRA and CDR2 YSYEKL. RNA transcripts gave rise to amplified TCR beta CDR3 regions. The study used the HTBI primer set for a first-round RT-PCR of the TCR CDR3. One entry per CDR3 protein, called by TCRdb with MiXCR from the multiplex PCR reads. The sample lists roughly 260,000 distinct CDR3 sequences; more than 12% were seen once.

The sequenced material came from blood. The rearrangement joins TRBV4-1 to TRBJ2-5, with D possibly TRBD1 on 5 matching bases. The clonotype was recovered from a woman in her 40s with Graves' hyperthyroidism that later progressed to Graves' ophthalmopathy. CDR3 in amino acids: CASRQNDRQETPYF. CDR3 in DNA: TGCGCCAGCAGACAAAATGACAGACAAGAGACCCCGTACTTC.